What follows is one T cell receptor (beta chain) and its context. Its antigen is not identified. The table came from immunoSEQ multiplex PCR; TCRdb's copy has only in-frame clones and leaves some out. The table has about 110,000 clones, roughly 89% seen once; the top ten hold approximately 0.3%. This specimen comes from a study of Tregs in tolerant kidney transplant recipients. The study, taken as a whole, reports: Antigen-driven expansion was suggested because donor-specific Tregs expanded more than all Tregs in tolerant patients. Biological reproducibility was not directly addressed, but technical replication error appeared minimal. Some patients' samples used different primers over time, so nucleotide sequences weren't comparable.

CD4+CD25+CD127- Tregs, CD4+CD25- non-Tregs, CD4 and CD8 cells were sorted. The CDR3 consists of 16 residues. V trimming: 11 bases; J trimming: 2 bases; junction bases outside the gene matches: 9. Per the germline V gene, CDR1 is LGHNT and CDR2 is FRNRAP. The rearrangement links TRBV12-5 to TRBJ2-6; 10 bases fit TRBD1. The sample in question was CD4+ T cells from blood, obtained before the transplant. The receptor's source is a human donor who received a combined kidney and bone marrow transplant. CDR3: CAAVGTGETGANVLTF. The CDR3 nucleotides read TGTGCTGCAGTGGGGACAGGGGAGACTGGGGCCAACGTCCTGACTTTC. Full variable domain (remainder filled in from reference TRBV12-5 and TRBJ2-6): DARVTQTPRHKVTEMGQEVTMRCQPILGHNTVFWYRQTMMQGLELLAYFRNRAPLDDSGMPKDRFSAEMPDATLATLKIQPSEPRDSAVYFCAAVGTGETGANVLTFGAGSRLTVL.